This TCR beta chain derives from a study of identical twins. The study, taken as a whole, reports: Twin-shared out-of-frame alpha sequences showed excess low generation probability. Whereas memory repertoires showed no such difference, abundant cord blood beta clonotypes carried fewer insertions.

Only healthy Caucasians were included as donors. Unique molecular identifiers were in the cDNA, with template-switch universal primer binding. Each CDR3 protein is one row after TCRdb ran MiXCR on the 5' RACE reads. The table includes roughly 260,000 distinct CDR3 sequences, over 12% detected once. With regard to this clonotype: Its target is unknown.

The J segment lost 6 bases and the V segment lost 3 bases, leaving 10 bases of the junction unmatched. The CDR3 is 15 residues long. CDR1 and CDR2 (germline): ENHRY, SYGVKD. The source is a woman between 18 and 30 years old in good health. What was sequenced was memory (CD45RO+) T cells sorted from blood. The chain employs TRBV10-3 and TRBJ2-7, with 8 bases identical to TRBD2. The CDR3 loop reads CAISDSRGGNLEQYF. The CDR3 DNA is TGTGCCATCAGTGATTCTCGGGGGGGTAACCTCGAGCAGTACTTC.